This is a list of T cell receptor beta chains from one sample in a study of blood T cell repertoires in COVID-19. Some clones are missing from TCRdb's copy, which holds only in-frame ones; the method was immunoSEQ multiplex PCR. The sample lists around 100,000 clones, around 80% occurring once. Sequenced material: peripheral blood. These receptors all stem from a human donor in a cohort sampled during active COVID-19. Both conserved end residues are part of each CDR3. Each record gives: CDR3 DNA, CDR3 protein, D gene, clone size, V gene, J gene. D genes are given only for firm matches. A clone size is listed for some rows: how often the clone was seen (once, few, many), or a class if it is expanded.

TGCGCCAGCAGCCCCCAGGCAGACTATGGCTACACCTTC,CASSPQADYGYTF,-,-,TRBV5-1,TRBJ1-2
TGTGCCAGCAGCGTAGCTTGGACTAGCGGGAGTCGGGATGAGCAGTTCTTC,CASSVAWTSGSRDEQFF,TRBD2,-,TRBV9,TRBJ2-1
TGCGCCAGCAGTCCTCGCGGGGGAGAGACAACTAATGAAAAACTGTTTTTT,CASSPRGGETTNEKLFF,-,-,TRBV5-1,TRBJ1-4
TGTGCCAGCAGAACCGGGACAGGGATCTATGGCTACACCTTC,CASRTGTGIYGYTF,TRBD1,-,TRBV6-5,TRBJ1-2
TGTGCCAGCTCACCGAGCCCGAGCCTAGCCAAAAACATTCAGTACTTC,CASSPSPSLAKNIQYF,-,once,TRBV18,TRBJ2-4
TGTGCCAGCAGCTTAGAGCGGGGGCAACCCCTCCACTTT,CASSLERGQPLHF,-,-,TRBV11-2,TRBJ1-6
TGCGCCAGCAGCCTATCCAGCGGGGGGTACACCGGGGAGCTGTTTTTT,CASSLSSGGYTGELFF,TRBD2,-,TRBV5-1,TRBJ2-2
TGTGCCAGTACCCTGGGGGAGGTCGACTATGGCTACACCTTC,CASTLGEVDYGYTF,-,-,TRBV19,TRBJ1-2
TGTGCAAGTCGCTTAGCCCCAGGACAGGGGATGGGAGCTTTCTTT,CASRLAPGQGMGAFF,-,-,TRBV12-2,TRBJ1-1
TGCGCCAGCAGCTTGGGGGGGCTGAGTGGCGGGGAGCTGTTTTTT,CASSLGGLSGGELFF,-,-,TRBV5-1,TRBJ2-2
TGCGCCAGCAGCACGGGACAGTCGACGAATAATGAAAAACTGTTTTTT,CASSTGQSTNNEKLFF,TRBD1,-,TRBV5-1,TRBJ1-4
TGTGCCAGCAGTTCCTTCGGCGGGTCGGATAGGGCTTTCTTT,CASSSFGGSDRAFF,-,-,TRBV6-2/TRBV6-3,TRBJ1-1
TGTGCCAGCAGCTTCGGGACTAGCGGGAGTAATGAGCAGTTCTTC,CASSFGTSGSNEQFF,TRBD2,once,TRBV5-6,TRBJ2-1
TGCAGTGCTAGTCTCAGTTACAATGAGCAGTTCTTC,CSASLSYNEQFF,-,-,TRBV20-1,TRBJ2-1
TGTGCCAGCTCACCACCGACAGGGCCCTACGAGCAGTACTTC,CASSPPTGPYEQYF,TRBD1,few,TRBV18,TRBJ2-7
TGTGCCAGCAGTTTATCTGGAGGGACCCAGTACTTC,CASSLSGGTQYF,-,-,TRBV27,TRBJ2-5
TGTGCTAGTGGTTTGGTAGGGCCAGGGGGCGCCGAGCAGTTCTTC,CASGLVGPGGAEQFF,TRBD1,few,TRBV12-5,TRBJ2-1
TGTGCCAGCAGCTTTCGACTAGCTCGGGGCGGAGAAGAGACCCAGTACTTC,CASSFRLARGGEETQYF,TRBD2,-,TRBV7-9,TRBJ2-5
TGTGCCAGCAGCTTGCGGACTAGCGGGGCTAATGAGCAGTTCTTC,CASSLRTSGANEQFF,TRBD2,-,TRBV11-1,TRBJ2-1
TGTGCCAGCAGGGACAGGGGCTCATCCTATAATTCACCCCTCCACTTT,CASRDRGSSYNSPLHF,TRBD1,-,TRBV3-1/TRBV3-2,TRBJ1-6
TGTGCCAGCAGGATCCGCGGGAGCACAGATACGCAGTATTTT,CASRIRGSTDTQYF,-,-,TRBV5-6,TRBJ2-3
TGTGCCAGCAGGCTCACAGGACCCACTGAAGCTTTCTTT,CASRLTGPTEAFF,-,once,TRBV12-3/TRBV12-4,TRBJ1-1
TGCGCCAGCAGCCTGGACACGAACACTGAAGCTTTCTTT,CASSLDTNTEAFF,-,-,TRBV5-1,TRBJ1-1